This T cell receptor (beta chain) emerged from a study of blood T cell repertoires in COVID-19. For the study at large: Some COVID-19 samples were acute and others convalescent; all came from the United States, Italy and Spain. PBMCs, B-cell-depleted T cells, or T cells were the source of the cDNA or gDNA that made up the material.

In the authors' methods: Cell counts per sample came from amplifying reference gene primers. TCRdb keeps only in-frame clones here, not all; method: immunoSEQ multiplex PCR. That table is the source of V, J and clone size, and D and trimming were worked out from the DNA. Among around 76,000 clones listed, roughly 86% were seen once. This clone occurred a few times. The clonotype originates from a woman in her 70s with acute or convalescent COVID-19. Material for sequencing was peripheral blood.

Here the CDR3 DNA reads TGTGCCAGCAGCTTGGGGCCGGGACAGGGGTCGGTTGAGCAGTTCTTC. Translating gives CASSLGPGQGSVEQFF. The rearrangement uses TRBV5-6 and TRBJ2-1; 10 bases map to TRBD1. The germline CDR1 and CDR2 sequences are SGHDT and YYEEEE. The CDR3 length is 16 residues. Trimming at V came to 0 bases and at J to 9 bases, leaving 9 bases not matched to a gene.